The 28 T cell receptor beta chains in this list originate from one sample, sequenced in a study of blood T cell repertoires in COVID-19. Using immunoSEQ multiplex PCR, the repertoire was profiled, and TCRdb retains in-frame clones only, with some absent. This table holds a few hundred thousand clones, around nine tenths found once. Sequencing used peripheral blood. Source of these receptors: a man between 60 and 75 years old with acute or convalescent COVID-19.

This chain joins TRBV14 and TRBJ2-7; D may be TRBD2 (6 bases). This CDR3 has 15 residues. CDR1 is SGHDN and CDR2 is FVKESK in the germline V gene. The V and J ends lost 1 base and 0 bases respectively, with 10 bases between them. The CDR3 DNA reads TGTGCCAGCAGCCAAGGACGGGGGAGCTCCTACGAGCAGTACTTC. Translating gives CASSQGRGSSYEQYF.

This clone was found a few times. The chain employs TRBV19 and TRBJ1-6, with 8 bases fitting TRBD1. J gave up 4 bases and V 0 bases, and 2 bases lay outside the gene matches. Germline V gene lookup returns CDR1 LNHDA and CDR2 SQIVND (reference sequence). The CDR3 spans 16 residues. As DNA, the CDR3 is TGTGCCAGTAGTATAGATTGGACAGGGTATAATTCACCCCTCCACTTT. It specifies CASSIDWTGYNSPLHF.

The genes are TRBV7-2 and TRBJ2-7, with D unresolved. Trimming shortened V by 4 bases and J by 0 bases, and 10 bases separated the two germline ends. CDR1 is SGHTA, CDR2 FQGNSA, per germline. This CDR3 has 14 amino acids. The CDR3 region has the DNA TGTGCCAGCAGCTCCGACTGGAGCTCCTACGAGCAGTACTTC. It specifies CASSSDWSSYEQYF.

The CDR3: CASSLGSPVNTEAFF. The CDR3 bases are TGTGCCAGCAGCTTAGGGAGCCCCGTGAACACTGAAGCTTTCTTT. This chain uses TRBV11-2 with TRBJ1-1; D uncertain. The CDR3 consists of 15 residues. The germline CDR1 and CDR2 sequences are SGHAT and FQNNGV. Trimming removed 1 base from V and 0 bases from J, with 9 bases in between.

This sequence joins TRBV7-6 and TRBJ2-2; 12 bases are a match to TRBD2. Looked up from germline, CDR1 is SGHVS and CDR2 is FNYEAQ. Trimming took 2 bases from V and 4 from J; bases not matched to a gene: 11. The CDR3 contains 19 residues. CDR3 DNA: TGTGCCAGCAGCTTACGACTAGCGGGGGAGACCCGAGGCACCGGGGAGCTGTTTTTT. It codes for CASSLRLAGETRGTGELFF.

The CDR3 spells CASSNRGQGYEQYF. CDR3 DNA: TGTGCCAGCAGCAACAGGGGGCAAGGCTACGAGCAGTACTTC. This chain links TRBV25-1 with TRBJ2-7; 9 bases match TRBD1. The CDR3 extends over 14 amino acids. CDR1 MGHDK and CDR2 SYGVNS come from the germline V gene. The trim removed 6 bases at V and 3 bases at J, leaving 6 bases unmatched.

CDR3 coding DNA: TGTGCCACCAGCAGTGTCCTAGCGGGGACGGCCTACAATGAGCAGTTCTTC. As protein: CATSSVLAGTAYNEQFF. V gene TRBV15 combines with J gene TRBJ2-1, with 9 bases identical to TRBD2. Germline loops: CDR1 LNHNV, CDR2 YYDKDF (reference sequence). The CDR3 contains 17 residues. Trimming at V came to 3 bases and at J to 2 bases, leaving 8 bases not matched to a gene.

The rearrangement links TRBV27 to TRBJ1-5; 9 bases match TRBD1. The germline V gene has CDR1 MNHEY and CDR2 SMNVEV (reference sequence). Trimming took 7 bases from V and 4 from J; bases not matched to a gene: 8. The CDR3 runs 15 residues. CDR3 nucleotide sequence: TGTGCCAGCACCCGACAAGGACAGGGGAATCAGCCCCAGCATTTT. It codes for CASTRQGQGNQPQHF.

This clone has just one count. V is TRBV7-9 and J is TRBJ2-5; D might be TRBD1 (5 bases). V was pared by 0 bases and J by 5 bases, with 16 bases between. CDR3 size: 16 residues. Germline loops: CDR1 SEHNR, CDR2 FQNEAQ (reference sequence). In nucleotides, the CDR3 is TGTGCCAGCAGCTTAGCGAAGGGGTCGGCCCAGGAGACCCAGTACTTC. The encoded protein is CASSLAKGSAQETQYF.

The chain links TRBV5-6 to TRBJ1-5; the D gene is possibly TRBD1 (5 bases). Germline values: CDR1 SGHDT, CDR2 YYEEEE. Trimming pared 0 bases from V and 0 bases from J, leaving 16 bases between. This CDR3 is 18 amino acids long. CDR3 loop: CASSLAMDTLDSNQPQHF. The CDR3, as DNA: TGTGCCAGCAGCTTGGCCATGGACACCCTAGATAGCAATCAGCCCCAGCATTTT.

CDR3 sequence (DNA): TGTGCCAGCAGCCCTCTAGCGGGGGGCCGCGGGGAGCTGTTTTTT. It encodes CASSPLAGGRGELFF. The chain recombines TRBV7-9 with TRBJ2-2; 11 bases are shared with TRBD2. This CDR3 has 15 residues. The junction had 6 bases not matched to a gene; V was cut back by 5 bases and J by 7 bases. Germline V CDR1 and CDR2: SEHNR, FQNEAQ (reference sequence).

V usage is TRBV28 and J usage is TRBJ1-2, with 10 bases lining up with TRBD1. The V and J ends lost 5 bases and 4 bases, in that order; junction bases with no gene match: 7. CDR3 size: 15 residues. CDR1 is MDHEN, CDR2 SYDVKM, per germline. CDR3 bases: TGTGCCAGCAGTCCCCACGGACAGGGGGGCTATGGCTACACCTTC. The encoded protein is CASSPHGQGGYGYTF.

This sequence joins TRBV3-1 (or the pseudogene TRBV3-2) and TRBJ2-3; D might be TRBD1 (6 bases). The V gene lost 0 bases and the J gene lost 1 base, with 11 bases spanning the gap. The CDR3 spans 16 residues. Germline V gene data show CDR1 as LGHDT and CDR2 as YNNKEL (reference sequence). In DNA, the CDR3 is TGTGCCAGCAGCCAAGATTGGGGGCCCGGCACAGATACGCAGTATTTT. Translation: CASSQDWGPGTDTQYF.

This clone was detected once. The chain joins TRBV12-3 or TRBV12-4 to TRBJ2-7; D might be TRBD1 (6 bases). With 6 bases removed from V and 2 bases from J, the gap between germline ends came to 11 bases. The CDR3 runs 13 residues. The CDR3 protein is CASSSRDTYEQYF. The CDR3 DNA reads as TGTGCCAGCAGCTCCCGGGACACCTACGAGCAGTACTTC.

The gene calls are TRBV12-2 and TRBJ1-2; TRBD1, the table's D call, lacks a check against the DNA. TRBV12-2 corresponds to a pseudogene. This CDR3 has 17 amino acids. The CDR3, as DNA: TGTGCAAGTCGCTTAGTGGTGGGCCAGGCCGCCCTCTATGGCTACACCTTC. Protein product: CASRLVVGQAALYGYTF.

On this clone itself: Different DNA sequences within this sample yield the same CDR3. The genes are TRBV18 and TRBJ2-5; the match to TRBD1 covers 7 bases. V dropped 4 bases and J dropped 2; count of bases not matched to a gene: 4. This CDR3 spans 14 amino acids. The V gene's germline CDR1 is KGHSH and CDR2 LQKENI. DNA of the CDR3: TGTGCCAGCTCACGAGGGGGCCGTCAAGAGACCCAGTACTTC. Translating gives CASSRGGRQETQYF.

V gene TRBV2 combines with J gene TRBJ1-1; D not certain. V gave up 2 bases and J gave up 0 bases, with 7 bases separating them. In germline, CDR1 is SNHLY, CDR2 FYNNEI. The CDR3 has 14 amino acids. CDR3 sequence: CASSETGMNTEAFF. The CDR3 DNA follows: TGTGCCAGCAGTGAAACGGGGATGAACACTGAAGCTTTCTTT. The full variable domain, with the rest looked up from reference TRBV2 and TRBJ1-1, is EPEVTQTPSHQVTQMGQEVILRCVPISNHLYFYWYRQILGQKVEFLVSFYNNEISEKSEIFDDQFSVERPDGSNFTLKIRSTKLEDSAMYFCASSETGMNTEAFFGQGTRLTVV.

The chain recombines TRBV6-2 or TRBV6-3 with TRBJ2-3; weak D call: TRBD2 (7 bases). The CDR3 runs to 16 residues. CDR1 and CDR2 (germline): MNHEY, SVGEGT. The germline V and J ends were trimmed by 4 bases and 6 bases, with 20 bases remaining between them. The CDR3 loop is CASSSLSGGRADTQYF. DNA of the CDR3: TGTGCCAGCAGTTCCCTTTCCGGGGGGCGCGCGGATACGCAGTATTTT.

This CDR3 reads CATSLGGGRYEQFF. As DNA, the CDR3 is TGTGCCACCTCCCTAGGGGGGGGGCGGTATGAGCAGTTCTTC. The V call is TRBV19, the J call TRBJ2-1, with a possible D match to TRBD2 (7 bases). This CDR3 has 14 amino acids. The germline V and J ends were trimmed by 10 bases and 8 bases, with 21 bases remaining between them. Germline V gives CDR1 LNHDA, CDR2 SQIVND (reference sequence).

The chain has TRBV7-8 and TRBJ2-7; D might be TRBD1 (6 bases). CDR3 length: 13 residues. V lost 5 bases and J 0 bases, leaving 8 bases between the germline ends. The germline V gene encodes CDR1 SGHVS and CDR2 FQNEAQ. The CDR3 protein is CASSRDTSYEQYF. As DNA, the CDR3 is TGTGCCAGCAGCCGGGACACCTCCTACGAGCAGTACTTC.

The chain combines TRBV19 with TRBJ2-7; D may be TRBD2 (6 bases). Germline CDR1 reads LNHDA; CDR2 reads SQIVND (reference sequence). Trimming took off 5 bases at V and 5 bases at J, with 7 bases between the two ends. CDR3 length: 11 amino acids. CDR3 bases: TGTGCCAGTAGTCGGGGGAACGAGCAGTACTTC. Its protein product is CASSRGNEQYF.

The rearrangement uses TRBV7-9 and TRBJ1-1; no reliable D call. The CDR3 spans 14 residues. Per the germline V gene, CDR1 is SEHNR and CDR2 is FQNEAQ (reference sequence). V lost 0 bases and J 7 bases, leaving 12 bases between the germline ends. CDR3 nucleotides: TGTGCCAGCAGCTTAGCTCCGACGGAGCATGAAGCTTTCTTT. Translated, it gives CASSLAPTEHEAFF.

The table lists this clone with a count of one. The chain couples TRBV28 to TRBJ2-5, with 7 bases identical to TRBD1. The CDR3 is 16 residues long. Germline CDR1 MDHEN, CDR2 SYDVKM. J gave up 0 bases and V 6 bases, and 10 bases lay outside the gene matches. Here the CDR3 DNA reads TGTGCCAGCAGATCCACGAGGGGGCCTTACCAAGAGACCCAGTACTTC. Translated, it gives CASRSTRGPYQETQYF. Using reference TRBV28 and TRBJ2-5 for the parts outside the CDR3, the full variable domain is DVKVTQSSRYLVKRTGEKVFLECVQDMDHENMFWYRQDPGLGLRLIYFSYDVKMKEKGDIPEGYSVSREKKERFSLILESASTNQTSMYLCASRSTRGPYQETQYFGPGTRLLVL.

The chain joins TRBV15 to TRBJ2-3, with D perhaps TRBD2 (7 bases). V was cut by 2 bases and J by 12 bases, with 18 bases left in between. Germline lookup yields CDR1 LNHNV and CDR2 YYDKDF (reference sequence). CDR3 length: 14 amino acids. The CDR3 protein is CATSRKGGALLQYF. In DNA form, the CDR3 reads TGTGCCACCAGCAGAAAGGGGGGGGCCCTGCTTCAGTATTTT.

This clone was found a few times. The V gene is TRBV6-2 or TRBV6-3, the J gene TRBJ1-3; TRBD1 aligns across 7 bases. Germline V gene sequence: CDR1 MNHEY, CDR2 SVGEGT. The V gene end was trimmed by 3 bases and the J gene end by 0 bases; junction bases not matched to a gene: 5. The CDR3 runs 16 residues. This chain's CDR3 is CASSYQTGASGNTIYF. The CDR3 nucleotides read TGTGCCAGCAGTTATCAAACAGGGGCCTCTGGAAACACCATATATTTT.

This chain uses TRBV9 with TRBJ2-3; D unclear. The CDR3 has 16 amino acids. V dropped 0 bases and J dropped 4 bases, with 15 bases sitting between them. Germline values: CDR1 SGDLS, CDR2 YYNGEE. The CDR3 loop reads CASSVVGLPIADTQYF. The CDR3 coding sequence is TGTGCCAGCAGCGTAGTCGGTCTGCCAATCGCAGATACGCAGTATTTT.

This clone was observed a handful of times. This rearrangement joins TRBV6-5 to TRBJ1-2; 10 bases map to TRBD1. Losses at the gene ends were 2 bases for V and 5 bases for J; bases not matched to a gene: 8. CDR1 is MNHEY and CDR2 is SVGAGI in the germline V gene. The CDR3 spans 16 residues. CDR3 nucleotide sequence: TGTGCCAGCAGTTACGTAGGGGACAGGGGCAGATATGGCTACACCTTC. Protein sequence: CASSYVGDRGRYGYTF.

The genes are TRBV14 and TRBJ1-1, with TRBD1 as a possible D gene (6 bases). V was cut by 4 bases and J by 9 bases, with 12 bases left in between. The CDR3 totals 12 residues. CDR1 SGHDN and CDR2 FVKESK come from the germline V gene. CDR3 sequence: CASSRGPVKAFF. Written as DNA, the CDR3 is TGTGCCAGCAGCCGGGGGCCGGTAAAAGCTTTCTTT.